This TCR beta chain originates from a study of memory CD4+ T cells and cytomegalovirus serostatus. Worth noting for this clone: Its target is unknown.

Only in-frame clones appear in the TCRdb table, and some are missing; sequencing was by immunoSEQ multiplex PCR. The table shows under 85,000 clones, with around four fifths occurring only once. With 3 bases removed from V and 10 bases from J, the gap between germline ends came to 16 bases. Germline V gene sequence: CDR1 SGHNT, CDR2 YYREEE (reference sequence). CDR3 length: 13 amino acids. The sort gate was single viable CD3+CD4+CD8-CD45RO+ cells for memory CD4+ T cells. Broader study findings: Suggested: most of the CMV-linked TCR signature lies in CD4+ memory cells.

This sequence originates from an adult in good health and CMV-seropositive. The J gene is TRBJ1-2, the V gene TRBV5-4; D gene unclear. Sequencing used memory CD4+ T cells from blood. Here the CDR3 DNA reads TGTGCCAGCAGCTCACAGAGAGGATCACTCTACACCTTC. This gives the protein CASSSQRGSLYTF.